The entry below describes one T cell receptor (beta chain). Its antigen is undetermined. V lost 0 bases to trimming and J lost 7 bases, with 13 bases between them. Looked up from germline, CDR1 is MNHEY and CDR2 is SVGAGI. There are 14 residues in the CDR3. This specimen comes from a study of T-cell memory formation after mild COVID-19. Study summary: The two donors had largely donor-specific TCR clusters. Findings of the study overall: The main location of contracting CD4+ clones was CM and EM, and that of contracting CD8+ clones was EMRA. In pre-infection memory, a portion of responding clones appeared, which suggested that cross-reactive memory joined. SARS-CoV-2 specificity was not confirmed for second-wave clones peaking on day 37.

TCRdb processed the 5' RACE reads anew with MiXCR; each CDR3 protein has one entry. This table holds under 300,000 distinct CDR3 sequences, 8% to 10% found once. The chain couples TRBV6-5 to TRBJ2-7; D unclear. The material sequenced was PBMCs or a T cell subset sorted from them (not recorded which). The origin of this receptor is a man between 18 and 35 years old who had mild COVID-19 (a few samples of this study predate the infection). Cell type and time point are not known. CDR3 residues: CASSYSIASPEQYV. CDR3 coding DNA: TGTGCCAGCAGTTACTCGATTGCTAGTCCGGAGCAGTACGTC.